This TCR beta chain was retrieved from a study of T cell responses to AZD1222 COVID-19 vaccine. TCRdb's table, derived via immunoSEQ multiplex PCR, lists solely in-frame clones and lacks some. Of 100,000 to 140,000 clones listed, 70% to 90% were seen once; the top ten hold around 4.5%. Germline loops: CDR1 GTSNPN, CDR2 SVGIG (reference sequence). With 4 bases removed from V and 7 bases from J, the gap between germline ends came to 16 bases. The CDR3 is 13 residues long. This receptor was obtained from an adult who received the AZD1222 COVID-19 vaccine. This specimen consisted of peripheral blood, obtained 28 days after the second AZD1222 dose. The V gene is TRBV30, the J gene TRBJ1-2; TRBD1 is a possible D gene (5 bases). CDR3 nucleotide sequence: TGTGCCTGGAAGTGGGTGGGACCGACTGGCTACACCTTC. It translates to CAWKWVGPTGYTF.